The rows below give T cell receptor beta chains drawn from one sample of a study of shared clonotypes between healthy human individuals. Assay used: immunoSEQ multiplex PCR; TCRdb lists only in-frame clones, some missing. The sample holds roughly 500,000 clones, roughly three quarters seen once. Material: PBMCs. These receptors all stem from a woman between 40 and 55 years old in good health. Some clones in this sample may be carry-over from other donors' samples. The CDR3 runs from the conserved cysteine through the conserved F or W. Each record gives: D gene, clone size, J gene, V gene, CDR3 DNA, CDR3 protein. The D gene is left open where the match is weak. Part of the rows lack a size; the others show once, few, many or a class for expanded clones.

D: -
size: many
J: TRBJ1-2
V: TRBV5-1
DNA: TGCGCCAGCTCCGCCGCGCAGGGCTATGGCTACACCTTC
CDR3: CASSAAQGYGYTF

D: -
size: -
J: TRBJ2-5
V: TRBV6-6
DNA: TGTGCCAGCAGTTATCACGCCGGACAGAAAGAGACCCAGTACTTC
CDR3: CASSYHAGQKETQYF

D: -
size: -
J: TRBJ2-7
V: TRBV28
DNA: TGTGCCAGCAGTTTTCGTCCTGGGAGACACGAGCAGTACTTC
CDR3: CASSFRPGRHEQYF

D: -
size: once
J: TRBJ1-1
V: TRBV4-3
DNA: TGCGCCAGCAGCCAAGGTTTAGGGAACACTGAAGCTTTCTTT
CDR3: CASSQGLGNTEAFF

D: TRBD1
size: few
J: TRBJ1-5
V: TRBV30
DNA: TGTGCCTGGAGAGCCGGGACAGGGGATAGCAATCAGCCCCAGCATTTT
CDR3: CAWRAGTGDSNQPQHF

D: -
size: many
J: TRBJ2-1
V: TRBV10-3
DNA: TGTGCCATCAGTGACCAGCGGGAAAGGGGGGAGCAGTTCTTC
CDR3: CAISDQRERGEQFF

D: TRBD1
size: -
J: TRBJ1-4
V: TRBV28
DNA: TGTGCCAGCAGTCTCCCCCCACAGGGGGAGGTAAAACTGTTTTTT
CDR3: CASSLPPQGEVKLFF

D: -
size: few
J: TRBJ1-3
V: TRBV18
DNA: TGTGCCAGCTCACCAACCCCAGTAGGAAACACCATATATTTT
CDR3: CASSPTPVGNTIYF

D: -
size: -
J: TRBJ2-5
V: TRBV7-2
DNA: TGTGCCAGCAGCCGAGTGGCAGGGGCTGGGGAGACCCAGTACTTC
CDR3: CASSRVAGAGETQYF

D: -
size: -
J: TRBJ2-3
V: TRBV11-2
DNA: TGTGCCAGCAACCCATCCGGAGGCACAGATACGCAGTATTTT
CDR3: CASNPSGGTDTQYF

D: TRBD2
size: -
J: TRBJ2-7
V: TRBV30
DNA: TGTGCCTGCTCGGGGAGCGGGAGGGACTACGAGCAGTACTTC
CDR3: CACSGSGRDYEQYF

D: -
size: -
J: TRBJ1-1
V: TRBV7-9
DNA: TGTGTCAGCAGCTTGCAGATGAACACTGAAGCTTTCTTT
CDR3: CVSSLQMNTEAFF

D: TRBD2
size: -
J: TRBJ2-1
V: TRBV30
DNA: TGTGCCTGGAGTAGAGGGACTAGCGAATACAATAGTGAGCAGTTCTTC
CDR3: CAWSRGTSEYNSEQFF

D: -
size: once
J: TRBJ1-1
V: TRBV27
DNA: TGTGCCAGCAGTATCGGGACGGACCTCGGGGGCACTGAAGCTTTCTTT
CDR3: CASSIGTDLGGTEAFF

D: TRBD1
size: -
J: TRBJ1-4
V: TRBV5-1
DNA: TGCGCCAGCAGCCCGTCGGGACAGGGTTATAAACTGTTTTTT
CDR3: CASSPSGQGYKLFF

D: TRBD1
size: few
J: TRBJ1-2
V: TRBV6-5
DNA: TGTGCCAGCAGTTACGGGGGACAGGGGGACTATGGCTACACCTTC
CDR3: CASSYGGQGDYGYTF

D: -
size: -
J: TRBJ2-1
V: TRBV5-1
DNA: TGCGCCACATCCCCTTCGGGGACTTCCCATGAGCAGTTCTTC
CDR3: CATSPSGTSHEQFF

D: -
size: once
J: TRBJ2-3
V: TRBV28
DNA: TGTGCCAGCACCAAACTATGGGAGTTATTGGGGATTCAATCCTATACGCAGTATTTT
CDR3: CASTKLWELLGIQSYTQYF

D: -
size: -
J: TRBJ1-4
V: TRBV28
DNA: TGTGCCAGCAGTTTGCAGATAACTAATGAAAAACTGTTTTTT
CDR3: CASSLQITNEKLFF

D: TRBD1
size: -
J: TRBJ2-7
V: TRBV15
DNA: TGTGCCACCAGCCTAGGACAGGGCTCCTACGAGCAGTACTTC
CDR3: CATSLGQGSYEQYF

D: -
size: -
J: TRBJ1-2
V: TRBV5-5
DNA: TGTGCCAGCAGCTTGGACAGGGCAGGCTACACCTTC
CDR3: CASSLDRAGYTF

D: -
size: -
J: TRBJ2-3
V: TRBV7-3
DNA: TGTGCCAGCAGCTTTGGAGGAAGAGCCGACCCGCAGTATTTT
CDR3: CASSFGGRADPQYF

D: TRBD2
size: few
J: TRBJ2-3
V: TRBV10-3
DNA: TGTGCCATCAGTGGGGCGACTAGCGGGGACACAGATACGCAGTATTTT
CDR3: CAISGATSGDTDTQYF

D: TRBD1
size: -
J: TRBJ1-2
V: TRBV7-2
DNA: TGTGCCAGCAGCTTAGTTGGGGCCGACAGGGGTTTTTGGGGTGGCTACACCTTC
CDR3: CASSLVGADRGFWGGYTF

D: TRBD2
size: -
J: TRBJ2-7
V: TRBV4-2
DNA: TGTGCCAGCAGCCAAGGAGCTAGCGGGGTCTACGAGCAGTACTTC
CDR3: CASSQGASGVYEQYF

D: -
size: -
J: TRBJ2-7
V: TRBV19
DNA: TGTGCCAGTAGTATAACAAACAACGGTGAGCAGTACTTC
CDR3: CASSITNNGEQYF

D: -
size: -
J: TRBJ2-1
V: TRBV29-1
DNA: TGCAGCGTTACCGGACTGATTGGTTCCTCCTACAATGAGCAGTTCTTC
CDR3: CSVTGLIGSSYNEQFF

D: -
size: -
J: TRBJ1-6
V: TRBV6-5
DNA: TGTGCCAGCAATGTAGGGGGGGATTCACCCCTCCACTTT
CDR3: CASNVGGDSPLHF

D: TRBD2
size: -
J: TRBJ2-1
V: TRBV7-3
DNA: TGTGCCAGCAGCTCGAGCGGGAGGGCCGGTGAGCAGTTCTTC
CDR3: CASSSSGRAGEQFF

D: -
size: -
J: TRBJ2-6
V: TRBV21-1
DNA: TGTGCCAGCAGCAAAGGGAGACTAGTTTACGGAGCTGGGGCCAACGTCCTGACTTTC
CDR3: CASSKGRLVYGAGANVLTF

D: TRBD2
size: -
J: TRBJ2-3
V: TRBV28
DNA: TGTGCCAGCAGTAAAGCGGGAGGACCAAGCACAGATACGCAGTATTTT
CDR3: CASSKAGGPSTDTQYF

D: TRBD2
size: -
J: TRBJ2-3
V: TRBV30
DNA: TGTGCCTGGAGGGGGAAGGCGGGAGGTGGCACAGATACGCAGTATTTT
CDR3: CAWRGKAGGGTDTQYF

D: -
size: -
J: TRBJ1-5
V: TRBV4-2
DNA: TGTGCCAGCAGCCAAGATTGGACATTTAATAGCAATCAGCCCCAGCATTTT
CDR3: CASSQDWTFNSNQPQHF

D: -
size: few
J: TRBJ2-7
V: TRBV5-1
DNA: TGCGCCAGCAGCCCTTTTCTGCCGTTAGAGGGGTTAAGACGTCAATACGAGCAGTACTTC
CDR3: CASSPFLPLEGLRRQYEQYF

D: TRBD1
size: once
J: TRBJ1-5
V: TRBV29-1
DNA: TGCAGCGTTGAATCGGGACAGTATAGCAATCAGCCCCAGCATTTT
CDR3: CSVESGQYSNQPQHF